This TCR beta chain was retrieved from a study of molecular identifiers for immune sequencing clone quantification. A word on this clonotype: Its antigen is currently unknown.

Study observations and caveats: Clones that exceeded 20 RNA copies held over 98% of effector molecules, yet under 1% in naive cells.

TCRdb independently ran MiXCR on the PCR reads; one entry per CDR3 protein. Among 490,000 or so distinct CDR3 sequences listed, roughly 26% were seen once. The CDR3 covers 15 residues. Trimming at V came to 5 bases and at J to 3 bases, leaving 7 bases not matched to a gene. Germline CDR1 MNHEY, CDR2 SMNVEV (reference sequence). This sequence joins TRBV27 and TRBJ2-5; 9 bases are shared with TRBD2. This TCR was sampled from a human donor in good health. Some libraries in this study had Jurkat cell RNA spiked in. The specimen sequenced was naive CD8+ T cells from blood, with Jurkat cell RNA spiked in. As for subset: FACS-sorted CD8+CD4-CCR7+CD45RA+ naive T cells. DNA of the CDR3: TGTGCCAGCAGTCCCACGACTAGCGGAGAAGAGACCCAGTACTTC. Translated: CASSPTTSGEETQYF.